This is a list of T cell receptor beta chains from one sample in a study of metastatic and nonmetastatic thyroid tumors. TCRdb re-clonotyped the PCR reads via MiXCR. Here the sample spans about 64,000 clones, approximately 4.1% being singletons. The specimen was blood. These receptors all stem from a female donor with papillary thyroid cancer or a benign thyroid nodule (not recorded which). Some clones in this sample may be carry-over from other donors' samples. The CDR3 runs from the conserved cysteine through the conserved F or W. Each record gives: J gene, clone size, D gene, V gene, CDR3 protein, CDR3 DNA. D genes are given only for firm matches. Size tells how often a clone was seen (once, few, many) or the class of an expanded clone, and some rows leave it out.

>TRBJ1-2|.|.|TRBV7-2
CASSPFRTATNYGYTF
TGTGCCAGCAGCCCTTTCCGGACAGCTACTAACTATGGCTACACCTTC
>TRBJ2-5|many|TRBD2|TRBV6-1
CASRLRLAEKETQYF
TGTGCCAGCCGCCTACGACTAGCGGAAAAAGAGACCCAGTACTTC
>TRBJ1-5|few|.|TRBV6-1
CASRPLWEGNQPQHF
TGTGCCAGCAGGCCGCTTTGGGAGGGCAATCAGCCCCAGCATTTT
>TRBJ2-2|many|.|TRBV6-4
CASSDRGTGELFF
TGTGCCAGCAGTGACAGGGGCACCGGGGAGCTGTTTTTT
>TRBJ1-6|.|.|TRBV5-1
CASSLDRYNSPLHF
TGCGCCAGCAGCTTGGACAGATATAATTCACCCCTCCACTTT
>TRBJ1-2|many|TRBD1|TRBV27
CASSKTGSYGYTF
TGTGCCAGCAGCAAGACAGGGTCCTATGGCTACACCTTC
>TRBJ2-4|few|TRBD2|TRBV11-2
CASSSRSGGLAVAGPKNIQYF
TGTGCCAGCAGCTCAAGATCGGGGGGACTAGCGGTAGCTGGCCCTAAAAACATTCAGTACTTC
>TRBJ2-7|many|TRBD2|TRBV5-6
CASSLSTGGAYEQYF
TGTGCCAGCAGCTTGTCTACGGGAGGCGCCTACGAGCAGTACTTC
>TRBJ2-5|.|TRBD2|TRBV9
CASSVGGGAGGGETQYF
TGTGCCAGCAGCGTAGGGGGAGGGGCGGGAGGGGGAGAGACCCAGTACTTC
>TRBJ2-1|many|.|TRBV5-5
CASSFFPVRLSPSSYNEQFF
TGTGCCAGCAGCTTCTTTCCCGTCAGATTGTCGCCGAGCTCCTACAATGAGCAGTTCTTC
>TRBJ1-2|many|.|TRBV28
CASSEGQNYGYTF
TGTGCCAGCAGTGAAGGACAGAACTATGGCTACACCTTC
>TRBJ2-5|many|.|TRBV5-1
CASSLGGSGETQYF
TGCGCCAGCAGCTTGGGAGGGTCCGGCGAGACCCAGTACTTC
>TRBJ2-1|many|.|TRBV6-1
CASSLDARRNNEQFF
TGTGCCAGCAGCCTCGATGCAAGACGCAACAATGAGCAGTTCTTC
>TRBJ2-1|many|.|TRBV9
CASSPPSRHNEQFF
TGTGCCAGCAGCCCCCCGAGTCGGCACAATGAGCAGTTCTTC